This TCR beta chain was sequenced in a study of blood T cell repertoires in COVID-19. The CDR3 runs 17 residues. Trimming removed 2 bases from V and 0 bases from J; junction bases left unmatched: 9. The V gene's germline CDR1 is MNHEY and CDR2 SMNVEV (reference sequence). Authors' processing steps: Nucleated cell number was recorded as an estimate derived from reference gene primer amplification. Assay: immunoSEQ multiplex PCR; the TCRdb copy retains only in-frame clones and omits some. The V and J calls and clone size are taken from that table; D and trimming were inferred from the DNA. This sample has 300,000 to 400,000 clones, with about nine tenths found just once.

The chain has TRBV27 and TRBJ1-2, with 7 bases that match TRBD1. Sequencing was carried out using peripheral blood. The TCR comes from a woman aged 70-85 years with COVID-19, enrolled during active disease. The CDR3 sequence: CASSLSDLTGANYGYTF. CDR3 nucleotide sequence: TGTGCCAGCAGTTTAAGCGACCTTACAGGGGCTAACTATGGCTACACCTTC.